The following is a T cell receptor beta chain sequence with its context. This clone was detected ten times or more. Its antigen is still unknown. One base away there is no much larger clone; base qualities are not given. Related bone marrow donors provided peripheral blood samples on the day of marrow donation. Peripheral blood and bone marrow mononuclear cells were isolated by Ficoll-Hypaque density centrifugation and cryopreserved. The sample is drawn from a study of T cells after posttransplantation cyclophosphamide (dated by TCRdb to 2015 to 2016). In terms of the full investigation: T cell repertoire reconstitution was tracked by TRB sequencing after myeloablative bone marrow transplantation in which posttransplantation cyclophosphamide was used as GVHD prophylaxis. Because TRA and TRB clonality correlated tightly in ten or so samples, later TCR analyses were limited to TRB. In 3 patients, up to roughly 3 additional blood samples taken between 2 and 5.2 years after transplant also underwent TRB sequencing, as did pretransplant blood from a handful of patients. Blood from all 35 or so PTCy patients with 1-year posttransplant specimens was subjected to TRB sequencing. Public TRB sequences were searched against a database of over 3,600 sequences associated with responses to pathogens, tumor antigens, self-antigens and alloantigens. Samples from a few dozen PTCy-treated patients and approximately 15 related bone marrow donors of those patients were subjected to antigen receptor sequencing. General conclusions and limits of the study: Across 45 or so patients, recipient CMV seropositivity and CMV reactivation were highly associated with TRB clonality; PTCy diversity was similar to CNI/methotrexate controls. Donor-recipient similarity was low at 1-2 months but rose over the first year, and later blood repertoires were often dominated by donor CD8+ memory clones. The TRB repertoires of T cells infiltrating skin or GI tract showed only limited overlap with the TRB repertoires of T cells in blood.

Genomic DNA was used for TRB sequencing, which was performed with the immunoSEQ assay at survey resolution or with the hsTCRB kit. Per the authors' processing: The immunoSEQ software handled the initial read processing, while the LymphoSeq R package was used for the repertoire analyses. Clonality was computed as 1 minus normalized Shannon entropy; Gini coefficient was also calculated for each TRB dataset. Phenotypes of unsorted samples were inferred by mapping TRB sequences from sorted subsets of the recipient or donor onto unsorted samples of the same recipient. TCRdb obtained this table from immuneACCESS and retained in-frame rearrangements with V and J assigned. These tables miss some clones; where compared with another copy, unresolved V genes account for less than half of the shortfall, and the remainder is unexplained. Clone size and the V and J calls come from that table; the DNA yielded D and trimming. The data for this sample show 37,000 or so clones, each detected more than once. The ten largest clones represent about 6% of the sample.

V gives up 8 bases and J gives up 2 bases, and the segment between their germline ends measures 19 bases. The CDR3, from cysteine to phenylalanine, totals 15 residues. Only the CDR3 region is kept as DNA, spanning 45 bases read in frame from base 1. The germline V gene encodes CDR1 MNHEY and CDR2 SVGAGI. The V and J genes are TRBV6-5 and TRBJ2-7, with TRBD2 tentatively as D gene (6 bases match). The receptor was isolated from a man in his thirties or forties in good health and a related stem cell transplant donor. The sequencing sample was made of PBMCs. The CDR3 sequence is CASGPGTPGPYEQYF. The bases read TGTGCCAGCGGACCCGGGACTCCAGGGCCCTACGAGCAGTACTTC.